The clone carrying this T cell receptor beta chain is medium-sized in the sample. As yet, its antigen is unknown. The identical CDR3 is also encoded by other nucleotide sequences in the sample. V dropped 6 bases and J dropped 2 bases, with 17 bases sitting between them. Germline CDR1 is SEHNR and CDR2 is FQNEAQ (reference sequence). This CDR3 contains 15 residues. The data belong to a study of shared clonotypes between healthy human individuals. The study's findings and limits: Sequencing depth was expected to influence donor clonotype sharing.

Original methodology: Sequence data from immunoSEQ were junction-only and lacked quality scores; consequently, filtering differed. This table comes from immunoSEQ multiplex PCR, and its TCRdb copy is limited to in-frame clones, with some not included. That table gives V, J and clone size, and the DNA gave D and trimming. This table holds some 480,000 clones, around 80% found once. This sequence originates from a middle-aged woman in good health. Some clones in this sample may be carry-over from other donors' samples. The chain recombines TRBV7-9 with TRBJ2-7; D gene ambiguous. Sequencing was carried out using PBMCs. CDR3 nucleotides: TGTGCCAGCAGTTTCCTCCGCTACTCACCCTACGAGCAGTACTTC. It translates to CASSFLRYSPYEQYF. Variable domain in full (rest from reference TRBV7-9 and TRBJ2-7): DTGVSQNPRHKITKRGQNVTFRCDPISEHNRLYWYRQTLGQGPEFLTYFQNEAQLEKSRLLSDRFSAERPKGSFSTLEIQRTEQGDSAMYLCASSFLRYSPYEQYFGPGTRLTVT.